This T cell receptor beta chain was identified during a study of blood T cells in healthy people across ages. This clonotype has only a few counts. Using a J-beta primer mix together with a sample-barcoded 5' primer, a second PCR was run for roughly 7 to 12 cycles. TCRdb re-derived calls from the 5' RACE reads in MiXCR, one entry per CDR3 protein. This sample has 850,000 or so distinct CDR3 sequences, with 29% found just once. The germline CDR1 and CDR2 sequences are SNHLY and FYNNEI. CDR3 size: 15 residues. Trimming stripped 6 bases from V and 3 bases from J, with 16 bases between. The sample consisted of blood. The receptor was derived from an elderly woman in good health. The chain has TRBV2 and TRBJ2-3, with D unclear. CDR3 residues: CASRWALLITDTQYF. The CDR3 DNA reads as TGTGCCAGCAGGTGGGCCCTATTGATAACAGATACGCAGTATTTT. The full variable domain, in which reference TRBV2 and TRBJ2-3 provide the parts outside the CDR3, is EPEVTQTPSHQVTQMGQEVILRCVPISNHLYFYWYRQILGQKVEFLVSFYNNEISEKSEIFDDQFSVERPDGSNFTLKIRSTKLEDSAMYFCASRWALLITDTQYFGPGTRLTVL.